These T cell receptor beta chains were read from a single sample in a study of blood T cells in healthy people across ages. Via MiXCR, TCRdb re-called the 5' RACE reads, giving one row per CDR3 protein. The sample holds 650,000 to 700,000 distinct CDR3 sequences; more than 45% are singletons and the top ten take approximately 13%. Material: blood. The receptor source for this set is an elderly woman in good health. Both conserved end residues are part of each CDR3. A D gene is named only where the DNA matches it firmly. Clone size is stated in some rows and not others, as once, few, many or a class when expanded.

d_call	cdr3_length	j_call	clone_size	v_call	cdr3_nt	cdr3_aa
TRBD2	13	TRBJ2-7	many	TRBV10-3	TGTGCCATCCACCCTAGCGGGGCCTACGAGCAGTACTTC	CAIHPSGAYEQYF
TRBD2	15	TRBJ2-3	many	TRBV5-1	TGCGCCAGCAGCTCTCTAGCGGCCTCCACAGATACGCAGTATTTT	CASSSLAASTDTQYF
.	14	TRBJ1-2	.	TRBV6-5	TGTGCCAGCAGTGAGGGGGGTACAGACTATGGCTACACCTTC	CASSEGGTDYGYTF
.	16	TRBJ2-1	.	TRBV20-1	TGCAGTGCTAGGGACCCTGCAACGGGCTCCTACAATGAGCAGTTCTTC	CSARDPATGSYNEQFF
.	9	TRBJ1-2	.	TRBV27	TGTGCCGGCCAGTATGGCTACACCTTC	CAGQYGYTF
TRBD1	13	TRBJ2-1	few	TRBV5-1	TGCGCCAGCAGACAACAGGGGGAGGATGAGCAGTTCTTC	CASRQQGEDEQFF
.	14	TRBJ2-1	many	TRBV16	TGTGCCAGCACCCGGGACCACAGGGCCCCTGAGCAGTTCTTC	CASTRDHRAPEQFF
.	16	TRBJ2-3	.	TRBV12-3/TRBV12-4	TGTGCCAGCAGGCTCCGATTGGGAGTAGGAACAGATACGCAGTATTTT	CASRLRLGVGTDTQYF
.	13	TRBJ2-7	.	TRBV10-1	TGCGCCAGCAGTGAGTCCCGGGAAGACGAGCAGTACTTC	CASSESREDEQYF
.	16	TRBJ2-1	.	TRBV5-1	TGCGCCAGCAGCTTGGACGGGAGTGGTGTTGTGAATGAGCAGTTCTTC	CASSLDGSGVVNEQFF
.	14	TRBJ2-1	.	TRBV7-9	TGTGCCAGCAGTCCCCGGGTCTTGAACCATGAGCAGTTCTTC	CASSPRVLNHEQFF
TRBD2	14	TRBJ2-5	.	TRBV12-3/TRBV12-4	TGTGCCAGCAGTTTTGGGACTAACTACAATGAGCAGTACTTC	CASSFGTNYNEQYF
TRBD2	14	TRBJ2-3	.	TRBV28	TGTGCCAGCAATGGCGGGGGGGCCACAGATACGCAGTATTTT	CASNGGGATDTQYF
.	16	TRBJ2-1	.	TRBV7-8	TGTGCCAGCAACGGGGGTAGGACGGGAACTACGAATGAGCAGTTCTTC	CASNGGRTGTTNEQFF
.	13	TRBJ1-1	few	TRBV6-1	TGTGCCAGCACGCGGGGGTTAATCACTGAAGCTTTCTTT	CASTRGLITEAFF
TRBD1	13	TRBJ1-2	.	TRBV2	TGTGCCAGCATCGGGACAGGGGGTAATGGCTACACCTTC	CASIGTGGNGYTF
.	14	TRBJ1-5	.	TRBV5-1	TGCGCCAGCGGCGTGGACAGTTTCAATCAGCCCCAGCATTTT	CASGVDSFNQPQHF
.	16	TRBJ2-5	.	TRBV5-5	TGTGCCAGCAGACCGGGGCAGGGTCTTGAGCGAGAGACCCAGTACTTC	CASRPGQGLERETQYF
.	15	TRBJ1-2	.	TRBV9	TGTGCCAGCAGCAAAAAGGAGGGGGGGCTAGGTGGCTACACCTTC	CASSKKEGGLGGYTF
TRBD2	15	TRBJ2-3	few	TRBV7-9	TGTGCCAGCAGCTTACCTGGGACTAGCAATCCTAAGGAGTATTTT	CASSLPGTSNPKEYF
.	15	TRBJ2-1	.	TRBV9	TGTGCCAGCAGCGTAGAGCCCAGCTCCTACAATGAGCAGTTCTTC	CASSVEPSSYNEQFF
TRBD1	13	TRBJ1-2	.	TRBV24-1	TGTGCCACCAGTGACCCGACAGGGCAAGGCTACACCTTC	CATSDPTGQGYTF
.	14	TRBJ2-7	.	TRBV7-2	TGTGCCAGCCGCATCGGCGGCTCCTACAATGAGCAGTACTTC	CASRIGGSYNEQYF